This TCR beta chain was sequenced in a study of blood T cell repertoires in COVID-19. Study in general: The cDNA or gDNA used as material had been derived from T cells, B-cell-depleted T cells, or PBMCs.

Sequenced by immunoSEQ multiplex PCR; TCRdb stores in-frame clones only, minus some. The data show under 300,000 clones, about 86% seen once. Trimming removed 7 bases from V and 1 base from J; junction bases left unmatched: 9. The CDR3 has 15 amino acids. CDR1 and CDR2 from the germline V gene are LGHDT and YNNKEL (reference sequence). Sequencing input: PBMCs or T cells enriched from blood (not recorded which). The sequence was collected from a man over 45 who had recovered from COVID-19. V and J are TRBV3-1 (or the pseudogene TRBV3-2) and TRBJ2-7; 8 nucleotides agree with TRBD2. The CDR3 here is CASTPGAGGSYEQYF. CDR3 nucleotide sequence: TGTGCCAGCACCCCCGGCGCGGGGGGATCCTACGAGCAGTACTTC.